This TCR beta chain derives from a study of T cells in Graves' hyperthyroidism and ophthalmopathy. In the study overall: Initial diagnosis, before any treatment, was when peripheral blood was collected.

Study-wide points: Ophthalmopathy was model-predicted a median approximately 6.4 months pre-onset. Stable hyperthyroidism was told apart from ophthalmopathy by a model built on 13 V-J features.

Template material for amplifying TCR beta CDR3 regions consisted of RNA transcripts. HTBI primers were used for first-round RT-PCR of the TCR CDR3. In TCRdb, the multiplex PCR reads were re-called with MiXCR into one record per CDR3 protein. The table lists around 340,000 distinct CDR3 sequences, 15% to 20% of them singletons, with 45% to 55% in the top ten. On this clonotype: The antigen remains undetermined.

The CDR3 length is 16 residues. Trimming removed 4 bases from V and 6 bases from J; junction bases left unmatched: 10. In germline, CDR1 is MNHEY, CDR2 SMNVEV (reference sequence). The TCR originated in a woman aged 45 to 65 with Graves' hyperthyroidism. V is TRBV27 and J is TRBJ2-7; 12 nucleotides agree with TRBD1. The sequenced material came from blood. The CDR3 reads CASSSLGTGGASEQYF. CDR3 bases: TGTGCCAGCAGTTCCTTAGGGACAGGGGGCGCTTCCGAGCAGTACTTC.